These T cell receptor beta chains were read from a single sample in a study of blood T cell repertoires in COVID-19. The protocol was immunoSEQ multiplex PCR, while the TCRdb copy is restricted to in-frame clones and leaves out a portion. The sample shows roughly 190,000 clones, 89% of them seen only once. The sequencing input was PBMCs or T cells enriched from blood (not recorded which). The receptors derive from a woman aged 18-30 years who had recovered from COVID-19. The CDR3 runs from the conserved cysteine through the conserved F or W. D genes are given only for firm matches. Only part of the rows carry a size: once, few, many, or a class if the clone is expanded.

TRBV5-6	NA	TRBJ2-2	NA	TGTGCCAGCAGCAGTCCTCGGGGTGGAACGAACACCGGGGAGCTGTTTTTT	CASSSPRGGTNTGELFF
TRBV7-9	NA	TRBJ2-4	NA	TGTGCCAGCAGCCGAACAACAGGGTACTTC	CASSRTTGYF
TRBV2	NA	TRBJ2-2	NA	TGTGCCAGCAGTGAAAGCGGCACCGGGGAGCTGTTTTTT	CASSESGTGELFF
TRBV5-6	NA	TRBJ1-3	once	TGTGCCAGCAGCTTGTCCGGCAGACAAAACACCATATATTTT	CASSLSGRQNTIYF
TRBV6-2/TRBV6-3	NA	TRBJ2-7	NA	TGTGCCAGCAGTTACGCGGCGACGATAGAGCAGTACTTC	CASSYAATIEQYF
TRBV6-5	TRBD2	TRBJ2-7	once	TGTGCCAGCAGTTACGAGACGGGGGAGGGATCCTACGAGCAGTACTTC	CASSYETGEGSYEQYF
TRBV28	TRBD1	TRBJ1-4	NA	TGTGCCAGCAGTGCCATATCGACAGGGCATGAAAAACTGTTTTTT	CASSAISTGHEKLFF
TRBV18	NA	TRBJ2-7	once	TGTGCCAGCTCACCAGGCGGGCGCTACGAGCAGTACTTC	CASSPGGRYEQYF
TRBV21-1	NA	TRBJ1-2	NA	TGTGCCAGCAGCAAAGCGCGGGACAGGGACTATGGCTACACCTTC	CASSKARDRDYGYTF
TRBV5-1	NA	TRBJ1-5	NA	TGCGCCAGCAGCTTGGACTGGGCCCAGCCCCAGCATTTT	CASSLDWAQPQHF
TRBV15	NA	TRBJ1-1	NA	TGTGCCACCAGCAGATTCAGGCGGAACACTGAAGCTTTCTTT	CATSRFRRNTEAFF
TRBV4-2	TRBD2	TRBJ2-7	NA	TGTGCCAGCAGCCAACGACTAGCGGGGGTCGTTCTTTACGAGCAGTACTTC	CASSQRLAGVVLYEQYF
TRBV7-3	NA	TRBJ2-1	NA	TGTGCCAGCAGCTTAAGTGGGAGCAGCTACAATGAGCAGTTCTTC	CASSLSGSSYNEQFF
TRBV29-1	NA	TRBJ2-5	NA	TGCAGCGTCCACTCAACAGGCTGGGAGACCCAGTACTTC	CSVHSTGWETQYF
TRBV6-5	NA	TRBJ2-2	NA	TGTGCCAGCAGAGCAGGGGTGATAGAGACCGGGGAGCTGTTTTTT	CASRAGVIETGELFF
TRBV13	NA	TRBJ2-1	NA	TGTGCCAGCAGCCCAGACTGGGACTCTAATGAGCAGTTCTTC	CASSPDWDSNEQFF
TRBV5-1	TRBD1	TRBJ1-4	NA	TGCGCCAGCCGAACCGGGGACAGGGGGATGGGTGAAAAACTGTTTTTT	CASRTGDRGMGEKLFF
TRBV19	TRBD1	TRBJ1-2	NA	TGTGCCAGTAGTACGACAGGGAACTATGGCTACACCTTC	CASSTTGNYGYTF
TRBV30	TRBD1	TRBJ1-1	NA	TGTGCCTGGAGAGGGGCGGGCAGGGGGATCATGGGTTTCTTT	CAWRGAGRGIMGFF
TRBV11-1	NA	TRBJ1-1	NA	TGTGCCAGCAGCCACAGGCCCTTGAACACTGAAGCTTTCTTT	CASSHRPLNTEAFF
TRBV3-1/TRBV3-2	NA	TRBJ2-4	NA	TGTGCCAGCAGCCGTACAGGGAACATTCAGTACTTC	CASSRTGNIQYF
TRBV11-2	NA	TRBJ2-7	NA	TGTGCCAGCAGCTTAGTAAACAGCCCAATCTCCTACGAGCAGTACTTC	CASSLVNSPISYEQYF
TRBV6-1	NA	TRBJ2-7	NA	TGTGCCAGCAGTGTTGCGGCTGCAGGGGCCTACGAGCAGTACTTC	CASSVAAAGAYEQYF
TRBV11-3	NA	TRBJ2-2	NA	TGTGCCAGCAGCTTAGGGGGAGGTACCGGGGAGCTGTTTTTT	CASSLGGGTGELFF
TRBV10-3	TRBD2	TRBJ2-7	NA	TGTGCCATCAGTGAAGAAGGGACTAGCGGGAGGGCCAAGTATCATCTGTACTTC	CAISEEGTSGRAKYHLYF
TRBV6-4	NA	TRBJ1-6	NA	TGTGCCAGCAGTGAATTGGACAGATTAAAAATAAGTTCACCCCTCCACTTT	CASSELDRLKISSPLHF
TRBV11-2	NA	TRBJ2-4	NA	TGTGCCAGCAGCTCTCTAAGACTAGCCAAAAACATTCAGTACTTC	CASSSLRLAKNIQYF
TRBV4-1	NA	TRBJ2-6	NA	TGCGCCAGCAGCCAAGATAGGGAAGGGGCGTGGGGGGCCAACGTCCTGACTTTC	CASSQDREGAWGANVLTF
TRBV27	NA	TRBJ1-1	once	TGTGCCAGCAGTTTATTCGGAGTCACTGAAGCTTTCTTT	CASSLFGVTEAFF
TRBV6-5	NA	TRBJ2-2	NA	TGTGCCAGCAGTAGCGGTGACACCGGGGAGCTGTTTTTT	CASSSGDTGELFF
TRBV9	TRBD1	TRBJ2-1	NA	TGTGCCAGCAGCGCGCCCAGACAGGGGGCCTACAATGAGCAGTTCTTC	CASSAPRQGAYNEQFF